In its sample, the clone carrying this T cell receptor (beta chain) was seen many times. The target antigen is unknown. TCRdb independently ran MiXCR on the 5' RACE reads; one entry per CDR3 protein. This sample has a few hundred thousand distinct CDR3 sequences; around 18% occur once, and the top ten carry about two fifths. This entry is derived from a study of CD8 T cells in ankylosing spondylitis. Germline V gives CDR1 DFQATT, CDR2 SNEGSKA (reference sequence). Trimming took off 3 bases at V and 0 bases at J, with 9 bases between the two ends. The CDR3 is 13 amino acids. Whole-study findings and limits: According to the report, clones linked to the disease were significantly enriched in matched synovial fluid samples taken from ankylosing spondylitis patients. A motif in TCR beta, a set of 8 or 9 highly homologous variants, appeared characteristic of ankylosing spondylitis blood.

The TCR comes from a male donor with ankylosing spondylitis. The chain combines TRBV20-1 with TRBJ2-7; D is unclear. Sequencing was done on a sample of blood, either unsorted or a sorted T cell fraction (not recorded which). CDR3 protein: CSARQTSSYEQYF. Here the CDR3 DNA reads TGCAGTGCTAGGCAGACGAGCTCCTACGAGCAGTACTTC.